Below, 28 T cell receptor beta chains from the same sample are listed, as sequenced in a study of T cells in Graves' hyperthyroidism and ophthalmopathy. TCR beta CDR3 sequences were amplified from RNA transcripts. With the HTBI primer set, the TCR CDR3 went through a first round of RT-PCR. TCRdb processed the multiplex PCR reads anew with MiXCR; each CDR3 protein has one entry. The sample yields 500,000 to 700,000 distinct CDR3 sequences, 16% seen once. The sequenced sample was blood. The receptors come from a woman between 18 and 29 years old with Graves' hyperthyroidism.

With regard to this clonotype: The junction departs from germline at one end; a sequencing error may be responsible. The V call is TRBV7-2, the J call TRBJ2-1; the D gene could be TRBD1 or TRBD2 (6 bases each). Germline CDR1 reads SGHTA; CDR2 reads FQGNSA. The CDR3 runs 14 residues. The CDR3 coding sequence is TGTGCCAGCAACTTAAATACCGGGGGCTATGAGCAGTTCTTC. Protein sequence: CASNLNTGGYEQFF. The entire variable domain, with the rest obtained from reference TRBV7-2 and TRBJ2-1, is as follows: GAGVSQSPSNKVTEKGKDVELRCDPISGHTALYWYRQSLGQGLEFLIYFQGNSAPDKSGLPSDRFSAERTGGSVSTLTIQRTQQEDSAVYLCASNLNTGGYEQFFGPGTRLTVL.

The chain uses TRBV7-9 and TRBJ1-5; 9 bases align to TRBD1. CDR3 length: 13 residues. Unmatched junction bases numbered 11, after V lost 6 bases and J lost 14 bases. The germline V gene has CDR1 SEHNR and CDR2 FQNEAQ (reference sequence). The CDR3 region is CASSSTGGKWKHF. CDR3 coding DNA: TGTGCCAGCAGTTCGACAGGGGGGAAGTGGAAGCATTTT.

This chain connects TRBV15 to TRBJ2-1, with TRBD1 matching over 11 bases. J gave up 4 bases and V 4 bases, and 3 bases lay outside the gene matches. Germline loops: CDR1 LNHNV, CDR2 YYDKDF (reference sequence). This CDR3 has 15 residues. In DNA form, the CDR3 reads TGTGCCACCAGCACCGGGACAGGGGGATACAATGAGCAGTTCTTC. It encodes CATSTGTGGYNEQFF.

The rearrangement joins TRBV18 to TRBJ1-6; unclear D gene. V lost 9 bases and J lost 0, with 9 bases in between. Germline V gene lookup returns CDR1 KGHSH and CDR2 LQKENI. The CDR3 runs to 14 residues. The DNA for the CDR3 is TGTGCCAGTCACCCTAACTCCTATAATTCACCCCTCCACTTT. Translated, it gives CASHPNSYNSPLHF. The whole variable domain, filled in from reference TRBV18 and TRBJ1-6, reads NAGVMQNPRHLVRRRGQEARLRCSPMKGHSHVYWYRQLPEEGLKFMVYLQKENIIDESGMPKERFSAEFPKEGPSILRIQQVVRGDSAAYFCASHPNSYNSPLHFGNGTRLTVT.

This clonotype was observed many times. V usage is TRBV6-1 and J usage is TRBJ2-1, with D perhaps TRBD1 or TRBD2 (5 bases each). Trimming left V 7 bases short and J 12 bases short, with 16 bases between. This CDR3 region has 12 residues. Germline V lookup: CDR1 MNHNS, CDR2 SASEGT. The CDR3 bases are TGTGCCAGCACTCCCCCTGTTGGGGGGCAGTTCTTC. This sequence encodes CASTPPVGGQFF.

This clonotype appeared a few times. The chain uses TRBV6-6 and TRBJ1-5; D is unresolved. The CDR3 contains 17 residues. Germline CDR1 reads MNHNY; CDR2 reads SVGAGI (reference sequence). V was shortened by 1 base and J by 5 bases, with 18 bases between the two germline ends. CDR3 coding DNA: TGTGCCAGCAGTTACTTTCTAAGAACAGCTATAGATCAGCCCCAGCATTTT. Its protein is CASSYFLRTAIDQPQHF.

This chain uses TRBV29-1 with TRBJ2-3; 8 bases map to TRBD2. This CDR3 has 15 amino acids. Losses at the gene ends were 6 bases for V and 1 base for J; bases not matched to a gene: 9. Germline V gene data show CDR1 as SQVTM and CDR2 as ANQGSEA. This chain's CDR3 is CSVGKVAGRTDTQYF. In DNA form, the CDR3 reads TGCAGCGTCGGGAAGGTAGCGGGACGCACAGATACGCAGTATTTT.

There are a few counts of this clonotype. This sequence joins TRBV15 and TRBJ2-5, with 7 bases aligning to TRBD2. This CDR3 is 17 amino acids long. Germline V CDR1 and CDR2: LNHNV, YYDKDF (reference sequence). Trimming removed 0 bases from V and 5 bases from J; junction bases left unmatched: 12. The CDR3 DNA is TGTGCCACCAGCAGAGAGGGGAGGGCCCGGGAGCGGGAGACCCAGTACTTC. It yields the protein CATSREGRARERETQYF.

The J gene is TRBJ2-1, the V gene TRBV5-1; 9 nucleotides line up with TRBD1. V trimming: 5 bases; J trimming: 10 bases; junction bases outside the gene matches: 19. This CDR3 region has 17 residues. Germline V lookup: CDR1 SGHRS, CDR2 YFSETQ. CDR3 DNA sequence: TGCGCCAGCAGTCGTGCCGGGACAGGGAGGGAAAGACACGAGCAGTTCTTC. Its translation: CASSRAGTGRERHEQFF. Variable domain in full (rest from reference TRBV5-1 and TRBJ2-1): KAGVTQTPRYLIKTRGQQVTLSCSPISGHRSVSWYQQTPGQGLQFLFEYFSETQRNKGNFPGRFSGRQFSNSRSEMNVSTLELGDSALYLCASSRAGTGRERHEQFFGPGTRLTVL.

This clonotype was counted ten times or more. The chain joins TRBV7-8 to TRBJ2-1; 9 bases are shared with TRBD2. This CDR3 comprises 19 residues. The germline gives CDR1 SGHVS, CDR2 FQNEAQ. The J segment lost 5 bases and the V segment lost 5 bases, leaving 19 bases of the junction unmatched. The CDR3 coding sequence is TGTGCCAGCAGCCCCCGACCCCTTCTAGCGGGACGGGCCCACAATGAGCAGTTCTTC. This sequence encodes CASSPRPLLAGRAHNEQFF. Full variable domain (outside the CDR3, taken from reference TRBV7-8 and TRBJ2-1): GAGVSQSPRYKVAKRGQDVALRCDPISGHVSLFWYQQALGQGPEFLTYFQNEAQLDKSGLPSDRFFAERPEGSVSTLKIQRTQQEDSAVYLCASSPRPLLAGRAHNEQFFGPGTRLTVL.

This clonotype was counted many times. This rearrangement joins TRBV10-3 to TRBJ1-2, with 7 nucleotides matching TRBD1. CDR1 is ENHRY, CDR2 SYGVKD, per germline. V lost 0 bases and J lost 8; bases outside the gene matches: 6. CDR3 length: 14 amino acids. CDR3 sequence: CAISESTGAAGYTF. In DNA, the CDR3 is TGTGCCATCAGTGAGTCCACAGGGGCGGCCGGCTACACCTTC.

The J gene is TRBJ2-7, the V gene TRBV27; 7 bases are shared with TRBD1. Germline V gene sequence: CDR1 MNHEY, CDR2 SMNVEV (reference sequence). The ends lost 3 bases at V and 1 base at J; junction bases unmatched: 6. The CDR3 is 15 residues long. CDR3 in DNA: TGTGCCAGCAGTTTGCTTGGACAGGAATCCTACGAGCAGTACTTC. It codes for CASSLLGQESYEQYF.

This clonotype was counted a few times. J is TRBJ2-7 and V is TRBV5-1; 8 nucleotides align to TRBD1. CDR3 length: 15 amino acids. Germline V gene lookup returns CDR1 SGHRS and CDR2 YFSETQ. The ends lost 4 bases at V and 4 bases at J; junction bases unmatched: 10. The CDR3 region is CASSGGAGGWYEQYF. CDR3 nucleotide sequence: TGCGCCAGCAGCGGCGGGGCAGGGGGCTGGTACGAGCAGTACTTC.

About this clonotype: Possible read error: a much larger clone is one base away. The chain couples TRBV5-1 to TRBJ2-1; D is possibly TRBD1 (7 bases). Judging by the DNA end, TRBJ2-7 fits better; the J call may be wrong. CDR1 SGHRS and CDR2 YFSETQ come from the germline V gene. The CDR3 runs 14 residues. CDR3 region: CASSLRQGGNEQYF. The CDR3 region has the DNA TGCGCCAGCAGCTTGAGGCAGGGGGGCAATGAGCAGTACTTC.

The chain has TRBV27 and TRBJ1-2; D not certain. The CDR3 loop spans 15 amino acids. The germline CDR1 and CDR2 sequences are MNHEY and SMNVEV (reference sequence). V lost 6 bases and J 3 bases, leaving 17 bases between the germline ends. In nucleotides, the CDR3 is TGTGCCAGCAGCTCGCGTTCGGGGTGGGACTATGGCTACACCTTC. Translation gives CASSSRSGWDYGYTF.

The chain links TRBV5-6 to TRBJ1-1; no definite D call. Germline CDR1 and CDR2: SGHDT and YYEEEE. V was pared by 5 bases and J by 2 bases, with 10 bases between. The CDR3 has 13 residues. The CDR3 bases are TGTGCCAGCAGGGAGGGCAGAAACACTGAAGCTTTCTTT. It is translated as CASREGRNTEAFF.

Only a few counts were recorded for this clonotype. V usage is TRBV19 and J usage is TRBJ2-3, with D possibly matching TRBD2 (5 bases). Per germline, CDR1 LNHDA and CDR2 SQIVND (reference sequence). The CDR3 is made up of 15 amino acids. With 2 bases removed from V and 4 bases from J, the gap between germline ends came to 13 bases. CDR3 coding DNA: TGTGCCAGTAGTATACCTAGCAAGGGCCCAGATACGCAGTATTTT. Its translation is CASSIPSKGPDTQYF.

The chain is built from TRBV30 and TRBJ2-7, with TRBD2 as a possible D gene (6 bases). CDR1 GTSNPN and CDR2 SVGIG come from the germline V gene (reference sequence). V was shortened by 5 bases and J by 3 bases, with 17 bases between the two germline ends. CDR3 length equals 14 residues. CDR3 region: CAWGGTGTSYEQYF. The CDR3 DNA follows: TGTGCCTGGGGAGGGACGGGTACCAGCTACGAGCAGTACTTC.

This clonotype appeared a few times. The J gene is TRBJ2-6, the V gene TRBV29-1, with a weak D call TRBD1 (5 bases). Trimming pared 5 bases from V and 5 bases from J, leaving 10 bases between. Germline CDR1 SQVTM, CDR2 ANQGSEA. CDR3 size: 13 residues. The chain's CDR3 is CSVSTGRANVLTF. The CDR3 DNA follows: TGCAGCGTTAGCACAGGCCGGGCCAACGTCCTGACTTTC.

This clonotype has a count of ten or more. The genes are TRBV20-1 and TRBJ2-1, with 11 bases fitting TRBD1. The CDR3 has 19 residues. V shed 5 bases, J shed 3 bases, and the junction held 18 bases outside the gene matches. Germline V gene sequence: CDR1 DFQATT, CDR2 SNEGSKA (reference sequence). The CDR3 nucleotides read TGCAGTGCTCCAAGTCCGGGACAGGGGGTTCGGGGACTCTACAATGAGCAGTTCTTC. Amino acid sequence: CSAPSPGQGVRGLYNEQFF.

About this clonotype itself: At one boundary the junction diverges from the germline segment, which might be a read error. The V gene is TRBV7-7, the J gene TRBJ2-2; D unclear. The CDR3 is 14 residues long. Germline V lookup: CDR1 SSHAT, CDR2 FNYEAQ (reference sequence). The DNA of the CDR3 is TGTGCTAGCAGCTTACGGTCCCCGGGCGGGGAGCTGTTTTTT. Translating it yields CASSLRSPGGELFF. Full variable domain (rest looked up from reference TRBV7-7 and TRBJ2-2): GAGVSQSPRYKVTKRGQDVTLRCDPISSHATLYWYQQALGQGPEFLTYFNYEAQPDKSGLPSDRFSAERPEGSISTLTIQRTEQRDSAMYRCASSLRSPGGELFFGEGSRLTVL.

The chain joins TRBV7-8 to TRBJ2-2; either TRBD1 or TRBD2 may fit D (5 bases each). V was pared by 7 bases and J by 2 bases, with 14 bases between. Germline CDR1 is SGHVS and CDR2 is FQNEAQ. The CDR3 covers 15 residues. The CDR3 loop is CASTSRDPNTGELFF. CDR3 DNA sequence: TGTGCCAGCACCAGCCGGGACCCTAACACCGGGGAGCTGTTTTTT.

This clonotype was detected only a few times. The chain links TRBV24-1 to TRBJ2-7, with D unclear. CDR1 is KGHDR and CDR2 is SFDVKD in the germline V gene. The CDR3 covers 13 residues. The CDR3 sequence is CAPGKESPLKQYF. The CDR3 bases are TGTGCACCAGGCAAGGAAAGTCCCCTGAAGCAGTACTTC.

There are a few counts of this clonotype. The genes are TRBV5-8 and TRBJ1-1; D uncertain. The length of the CDR3 is 16 residues. Per the germline V gene, CDR1 is SGHTS and CDR2 is YDEGEE. Trimming left V 1 base short and J 1 base short, with 14 bases between. CDR3 nucleotide sequence: TGTGCCAGCAGCTTGAGTTTACGGACGGCGAACACTGAAGCTTTCTTT. Its protein is CASSLSLRTANTEAFF.

This chain connects TRBV29-1 to TRBJ2-7, with a possible D match to TRBD2 (5 bases). This CDR3 is built from 14 residues. The V gene lost 0 bases and the J gene lost 3 bases, with 12 bases spanning the gap. CDR1 SQVTM and CDR2 ANQGSEA come from the germline V gene. The CDR3 sequence is CSVEDPQEDYEQYF. The CDR3 DNA sequence: TGCAGCGTTGAAGATCCGCAGGAGGACTACGAGCAGTACTTC.

This chain joins TRBV6-9 and TRBJ2-3; 13 nucleotides agree with TRBD2. CDR3 length equals 18 residues. The J segment lost 1 base and the V segment lost 6 bases, leaving 10 bases of the junction unmatched. CDR1 is MNHGY, CDR2 SVAAGI, per germline. The CDR3 DNA follows: TGTGCCAGCAGACATACTAGCGGGAGGGCCAGGGGCACAGATACGCAGTATTTT. This gives the protein CASRHTSGRARGTDTQYF.

The table lists this clonotype with many counts. The chain employs TRBV20-1 and TRBJ2-7; 11 bases fit TRBD2. The J segment lost 6 bases and the V segment lost 2 bases, leaving 3 bases of the junction unmatched. CDR3 length: 13 residues. The germline V gene encodes CDR1 DFQATT and CDR2 SNEGSKA (reference sequence). CDR3 sequence (DNA): TGCAGTGCTAGACGCGGACTAGCGGGCGAGCAGTACTTC. Amino acids: CSARRGLAGEQYF.

A few counts support this clonotype. V gene TRBV15 combines with J gene TRBJ2-7, with D perhaps matching TRBD2 (7 bases). The CDR3 extends over 12 amino acids. Germline CDR1 reads LNHNV; CDR2 reads YYDKDF (reference sequence). The CDR3, as DNA: TGTGCTTCGGGGGGCAGCTACTACGAGCAGTACTTC. Its translation is CASGGSYYEQYF.